The 30 T cell receptor beta chains reported below all come from one sample, sequenced in a study of T cells after yellow fever vaccination (dated by TCRdb to the late 2010s). Library preparation was by 5' RACE. Sequencing was performed on an Illumina HiSeq 2500. TCRdb redid the processing of the public reads, applying fastp at Q25 and MiXCR, and retained in-frame beta chains. All rows with the same CDR3 protein become a single entry with the most common DNA and genes. This sample lists around 340,000 distinct CDR3 sequences; roughly 9.4% were detected once. The ten biggest clones cover approximately 18% of the sample. The treatment or condition label here, explained by the study, means: live attenuated yellow fever vaccine strain. Specimen: PBMCs, collected on the day of the first yellow fever vaccination. Receptor source: a man between 18 and 35 years old who received the YFV17D yellow fever vaccine.

This clonotype was detected a few times. The V call is TRBV7-7, the J call TRBJ2-1; D is ambiguous. CDR3 length: 15 amino acids. Germline V gene data show CDR1 as SSHAT and CDR2 as FNYEAQ (reference sequence). The V and J ends lost 5 bases and 7 bases respectively, with 18 bases between them. The CDR3 is CASSPLRTPYNEQFF. As DNA, the CDR3 is TGTGCCAGCAGCCCCCTGAGGACCCCTTATAATGAGCAGTTCTTC.

The chain employs TRBV7-9 and TRBJ1-5, with D maybe TRBD1 (6 bases). V shed 3 bases and J shed 0 bases, with 9 bases lying between them. This CDR3 contains 15 residues. Germline V CDR1 and CDR2: SEHNR, FQNEAQ (reference sequence). CDR3: CASSLADSSNQPQHF. The CDR3 nucleotides read TGTGCCAGCAGCTTGGCGGACAGTAGCAATCAGCCCCAGCATTTT.

The sample holds a few counts of this clonotype. The chain uses TRBV20-1 and TRBJ2-1; a possible D gene is TRBD2 (5 bases). The CDR3 runs to 13 residues. From germline, CDR1 is DFQATT and CDR2 SNEGSKA (reference sequence). With 6 bases removed from V and 9 bases from J, the gap between germline ends came to 18 bases. CDR3 DNA sequence: TGCAGTGCCGCCTCGCGATCCCGGGGTGAGCAGTTCTTC. This codes for CSAASRSRGEQFF.

This clonotype was observed many times. This chain links TRBV29-1 with TRBJ2-5, with a weak D call TRBD2 (6 bases). CDR3 size: 12 residues. V was trimmed by 3 bases and J by 3 bases, leaving 8 bases between them. Per germline, CDR1 SQVTM and CDR2 ANQGSEA. The CDR3 coding sequence is TGCAGCGTTGATTGGGGGGAAGAGACCCAGTACTTC. Its protein product is CSVDWGEETQYF.

This sequence joins TRBV7-2 and TRBJ2-5; possible D gene TRBD1, 5 bases. The V and J ends lost 5 bases and 1 base respectively, with 17 bases between them. The germline CDR1 and CDR2 sequences are SGHTA and FQGNSA. This CDR3 is 16 amino acids long. The CDR3 spells CASSPNGRQIQETQYF. The CDR3 DNA reads as TGTGCCAGCAGCCCCAATGGTAGACAGATCCAAGAGACCCAGTACTTC.

The chain couples TRBV20-1 to TRBJ1-1; 11 nucleotides line up with TRBD1. V lost 4 bases and J lost 3; bases outside the gene matches: 4. This CDR3 spans 14 amino acids. From germline, CDR1 is DFQATT and CDR2 SNEGSKA (reference sequence). CDR3 sequence: CSATRTGGYTEAFF. The CDR3 coding sequence is TGCAGTGCTACCCGGACAGGGGGCTACACTGAAGCTTTCTTT.

The chain combines TRBV28 with TRBJ1-1; D perhaps matches TRBD1 (5 bases). Per germline, CDR1 MDHEN and CDR2 SYDVKM. The CDR3 has 15 amino acids. V dropped 7 bases and J dropped 5 bases, with 20 bases sitting between them. CDR3 bases: TGTGCCAGCAATGGGGCGGGGTACAAGAGGACTGAAGCTTTCTTT. Encoded protein: CASNGAGYKRTEAFF.

The V call is TRBV5-4, the J call TRBJ2-1; D is perhaps TRBD1 or TRBD2 (5 bases each). The CDR3 extends over 16 amino acids. V shed 2 bases and J shed 4 bases, with 16 bases lying between them. Germline V gives CDR1 SGHNT, CDR2 YYREEE (reference sequence). This CDR3 reads CASSFKAGGQYNEQFF. The CDR3 nucleotides read TGTGCCAGCAGCTTTAAGGCAGGAGGACAATACAATGAGCAGTTCTTC.

This clonotype has ten or more counts. V gene TRBV18 combines with J gene TRBJ2-2, with D perhaps assigned TRBD1 or TRBD2 (5 bases each). This CDR3 comprises 13 residues. The germline gives CDR1 KGHSH, CDR2 LQKENI. Trimming removed 6 bases at V and 8 bases at J, with 13 bases between. CDR3 bases: TGTGCCAGCTCGTCCGGGACCGCAGGGGAGCTGTTTTTT. Residues: CASSSGTAGELFF.

This clonotype appeared a few times. V gene TRBV12-3 or TRBV12-4 combines with J gene TRBJ1-6; D gene ambiguous. Trimming took 7 bases from V and 7 from J, leaving 8 bases between them. The CDR3 consists of 12 residues. The CDR3 nucleotides are TGTGCCAGCACCTTAGGCAATTCACCCCTCCACTTT. Translation gives CASTLGNSPLHF.

The V and J genes are TRBV6-1 and TRBJ2-4; D is possibly TRBD1 or TRBD2 (5 bases each). Trimming took off 11 bases at V and 3 bases at J, with 20 bases between the two ends. Germline loops: CDR1 MNHNS, CDR2 SASEGT. The CDR3 totals 15 residues. CDR3 loop: CAHRDPPGGKNIQYF. The CDR3 DNA sequence: TGTGCCCACCGGGACCCTCCAGGAGGCAAAAACATTCAGTACTTC.

This clonotype was observed a handful of times. The genes are TRBV7-2 and TRBJ2-7, with a weak D call TRBD1 (5 bases). This CDR3 comprises 18 residues. Germline values: CDR1 SGHTA, CDR2 FQGNSA. Between the trimmed V and J ends, which lost 0 bases and 4 bases, there was a span of 22 bases. The CDR3 nucleotides read TGTGCCAGCAGCTTAGCGTGGGGCCCGTCCCTTGGTTCGTACGAGCAGTACTTC. Its protein is CASSLAWGPSLGSYEQYF.

This clonotype was recorded many times. The chain employs TRBV3-1 and TRBJ1-2; D may be TRBD1 (5 bases). CDR1 and CDR2 (germline): LGHDT, YNNKEL (reference sequence). The CDR3 consists of 14 residues. Trimming pared 1 base from V and 2 bases from J, leaving 8 bases between. The CDR3 loop is CASSQVTVNYGYTF. CDR3 DNA: TGTGCCAGCAGCCAAGTGACAGTAAACTATGGCTACACCTTC.

The CDR3 nucleotides read TGTGCCAGCAGCTTAGCGGTGGGGACTAGCGGGGCTCAGTTCTTC. Translating it yields CASSLAVGTSGAQFF. This chain links TRBV7-2 with TRBJ2-1; TRBD2 aligns across 13 bases. The CDR3 covers 15 residues. The J segment lost 13 bases and the V segment lost 0 bases, leaving 6 bases of the junction unmatched. Germline V gene lookup returns CDR1 SGHTA and CDR2 FQGNSA. Complete variable domain (other parts from reference TRBV7-2 and TRBJ2-1): GAGVSQSPSNKVTEKGKDVELRCDPISGHTALYWYRQSLGQGLEFLIYFQGNSAPDKSGLPSDRFSAERTGGSVSTLTIQRTQQEDSAVYLCASSLAVGTSGAQFFGPGTRLTVL.

The chain has TRBV6-1 and TRBJ2-5; D is uncertain. This CDR3 region has 14 residues. Per the germline V gene, CDR1 is MNHNS and CDR2 is SASEGT. V was cut by 4 bases and J by 7 bases, with 16 bases left in between. CDR3 in amino acids: CASSVTSGTGTQYF. The CDR3 DNA follows: TGTGCCAGCAGTGTGACCTCCGGAACGGGGACCCAGTACTTC.

This clonotype showed up many times. The chain is built from TRBV5-1 and TRBJ1-1; 9 bases map to TRBD1. Germline V gene sequence: CDR1 SGHRS, CDR2 YFSETQ. The CDR3 has 13 residues. The trim removed 3 bases at V and 4 bases at J, leaving 1 base unmatched. The CDR3 DNA follows: TGCGCCAGCAGCTCGACAGGGGGCACTGAAGCTTTCTTT. Residues: CASSSTGGTEAFF.

Details on this clonotype: This may arise from a read error, as a much more abundant clone is one base away. The chain uses TRBV21-1 and TRBJ2-2; the table's TRBD1 call for D was not verified on the DNA. TRBV21-1 is an annotated pseudogene. This CDR3 spans 19 amino acids. The DNA for the CDR3 is TGTGCCAGCGGCAAAACCAATGGGGCAGGGGTACGGAACACCGGGGAGCTGTTTTTT. Its protein product is CASGKTNGAGVRNTGELFF.

This clonotype appeared a few times. The gene calls are TRBV9 and TRBJ2-7; 13 bases fit TRBD2. The ends lost 3 bases at V and 1 base at J; junction bases unmatched: 1. The germline V gene encodes CDR1 SGDLS and CDR2 YYNGEE. This CDR3 region has 15 residues. CDR3: CASSEGLAGSYEQYF. Written as DNA, the CDR3 is TGTGCCAGCAGCGAGGGACTAGCGGGGTCCTACGAGCAGTACTTC. Full variable domain (missing parts from reference TRBV9 and TRBJ2-7): DSGVTQTPKHLITATGQRVTLRCSPRSGDLSVYWYQQSLDQGLQFLIQYYNGEERAKGNILERFSAQQFPDLHSELNLSSLELGDSALYFCASSEGLAGSYEQYFGPGTRLTVT.

In this sample, this clonotype turned up many times. The chain recombines TRBV5-1 with TRBJ2-1; D is perhaps TRBD1 or TRBD2 (6 bases each). Germline assignment: CDR1 SGHRS and CDR2 YFSETQ. This CDR3 comprises 17 residues. The V gene lost 1 base and the J gene lost 5 bases, with 19 bases spanning the gap. For the CDR3, the DNA is TGCGCCAGCAGCTTGCGGGGCCACGGGGGCCTTAACAATGAGCAGTTCTTC. This sequence encodes CASSLRGHGGLNNEQFF.

This clonotype came up many times. The V gene is TRBV27, the J gene TRBJ2-3, with D perhaps assigned TRBD1 or TRBD2 (6 bases each). Germline CDR1 reads MNHEY; CDR2 reads SMNVEV (reference sequence). V was cut by 6 bases and J by 3 bases, with 13 bases left in between. The CDR3 runs to 14 residues. The CDR3 is CASSHGGLTDTQYF. For the CDR3, the DNA is TGTGCCAGCAGCCATGGGGGGCTAACAGATACGCAGTATTTT.

This clonotype was observed many times. The chain is built from TRBV7-2 and TRBJ2-1; weak D call: TRBD1 (6 bases). Between the trimmed V and J ends, which lost 2 bases and 0 bases, there was a span of 8 bases. The germline V gene encodes CDR1 SGHTA and CDR2 FQGNSA. The CDR3 sequence is 15 residues long. DNA for the CDR3: TGTGCCAGCAGCTTACAGGGGAGCTCCTACAATGAGCAGTTCTTC. This sequence encodes CASSLQGSSYNEQFF.

This clonotype was seen repeatedly, ten times or more. The V call is TRBV3-1, the J call TRBJ2-5; 9 bases fit TRBD1. Germline V gene sequence: CDR1 LGHDT, CDR2 YNNKEL (reference sequence). The trim removed 4 bases at V and 7 bases at J, leaving 1 base unmatched. The CDR3 runs to 12 residues. The CDR3 DNA sequence: TGTGCCAGCAGCCCGACAGGGGGGACCCAGTACTTC. Its protein product is CASSPTGGTQYF.

The chain uses TRBV11-1 and TRBJ1-1; possibly TRBD1 for D (5 bases). There are 18 residues in the CDR3. From germline, CDR1 is SGHAT and CDR2 FQDESV (reference sequence). Trimming took off 5 bases at V and 0 bases at J, with 22 bases between the two ends. CDR3 region: CASSAPPSRLGVNTEAFF. The CDR3 coding sequence is TGTGCCAGCAGCGCCCCCCCCTCCCGCTTGGGGGTGAACACTGAAGCTTTCTTT.

J is TRBJ1-6 and V is TRBV5-5; no firm D call. CDR1 and CDR2 from the germline V gene are SGHKS and YYEKEE (reference sequence). This CDR3 region has 17 residues. V lost 4 bases and J 4 bases, leaving 18 bases between the germline ends. CDR3 nucleotide sequence: TGTGCCAGCAGCCGAAGGACGGAGGGAGGTTATAATTCACCCCTCCACTTT. This sequence encodes CASSRRTEGGYNSPLHF.

The rearrangement uses TRBV5-1 and TRBJ2-5, with 8 positions matching TRBD2. V lost 4 bases to trimming and J lost 5 bases; unmatched junction nucleotides: 7. The germline CDR1 and CDR2 sequences are SGHRS and YFSETQ. This CDR3 is built from 14 residues. The CDR3 nucleotides read TGCGCCAGCAGCACAACTAGCGGACGGGAGACCCAGTACTTC. Translating gives CASSTTSGRETQYF.

This clonotype was detected a few times. The chain combines TRBV7-9 with TRBJ1-6; unclear D gene. Trimming stripped 10 bases from V and 0 bases from J, with 13 bases between. There are 15 residues in the CDR3. CDR1 is SEHNR and CDR2 is FQNEAQ in the germline V gene (reference sequence). The CDR3 is CATEQRSSYNSPLHF. In nucleotides, the CDR3 is TGTGCCACCGAACAGAGAAGCTCCTATAATTCACCCCTCCACTTT.

The chain carries TRBV20-1 and TRBJ2-1; TRBD2 is a possible D gene (5 bases). The CDR3 is made up of 14 amino acids. Trimming took off 6 bases at V and 8 bases at J, with 20 bases between the two ends. The germline CDR1 and CDR2 sequences are DFQATT and SNEGSKA (reference sequence). CDR3 nucleotides: TGCAGTGCGGGCCAAGCTGCGGGCTCGGATGAGCAGTTCTTC. This codes for CSAGQAAGSDEQFF.

This clonotype has at least ten counts. The V and J genes are TRBV11-2 and TRBJ2-2; possibly TRBD1 for D (6 bases). Germline V gene lookup returns CDR1 SGHAT and CDR2 FQNNGV. The ends were cut back, 5 bases at V and 0 bases at J, with 13 bases in the middle. The length of the CDR3 is 16 residues. The CDR3 sequence: CASSPGEGANTGELFF. CDR3 DNA sequence: TGTGCCAGCAGCCCCGGCGAGGGGGCGAACACCGGGGAGCTGTTTTTT.

J is TRBJ1-1 and V is TRBV4-1; TRBD1 matches at 9 bases. V lost 4 bases to trimming and J lost 10 bases; unmatched junction nucleotides: 10. The CDR3 has 14 residues. The germline V gene has CDR1 MGHRA and CDR2 YSYEKL. The CDR3 loop is CASSRAQGQGVAFF. The CDR3 DNA reads TGCGCCAGCAGCCGCGCTCAGGGACAGGGTGTAGCTTTCTTT.

This clonotype occurred a few times. The rearrangement links TRBV3-1 to TRBJ2-2; D may be TRBD2 (5 bases). V was clipped by 6 bases and J by 14 bases, with 22 bases between them. The length of the CDR3 is 14 residues. CDR1 is LGHDT and CDR2 is YNNKEL in the germline V gene (reference sequence). Written as DNA, the CDR3 is TGTGCCAGCAGTCGAGCGAGCGGATCGAGTTATCTGTTTTTT. Amino acid sequence: CASSRASGSSYLFF.